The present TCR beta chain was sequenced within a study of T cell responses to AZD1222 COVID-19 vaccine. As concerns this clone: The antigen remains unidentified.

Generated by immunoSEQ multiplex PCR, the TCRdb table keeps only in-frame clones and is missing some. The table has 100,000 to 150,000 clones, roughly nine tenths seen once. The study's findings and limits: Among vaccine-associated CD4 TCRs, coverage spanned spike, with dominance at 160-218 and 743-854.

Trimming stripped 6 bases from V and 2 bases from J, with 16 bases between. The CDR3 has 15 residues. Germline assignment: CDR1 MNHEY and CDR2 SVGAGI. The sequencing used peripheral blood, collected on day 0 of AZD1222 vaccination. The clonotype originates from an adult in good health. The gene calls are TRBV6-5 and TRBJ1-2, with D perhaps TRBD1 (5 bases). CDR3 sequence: CASRTIDSANYGYTF. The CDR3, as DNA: TGTGCCAGCAGGACCATTGACAGCGCCAACTATGGCTACACCTTC.